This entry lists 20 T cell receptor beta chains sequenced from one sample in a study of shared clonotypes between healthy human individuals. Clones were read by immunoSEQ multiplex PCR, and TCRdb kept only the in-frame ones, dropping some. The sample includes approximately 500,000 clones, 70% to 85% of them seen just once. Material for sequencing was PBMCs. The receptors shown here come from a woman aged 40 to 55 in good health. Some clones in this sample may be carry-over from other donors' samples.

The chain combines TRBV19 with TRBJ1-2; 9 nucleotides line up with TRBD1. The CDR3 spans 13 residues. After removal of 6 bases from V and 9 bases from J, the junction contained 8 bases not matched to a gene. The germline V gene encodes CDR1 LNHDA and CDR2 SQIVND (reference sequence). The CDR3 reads CASSPQGTGSYTF. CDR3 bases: TGTGCCAGTAGCCCTCAGGGGACAGGGAGCTACACCTTC.

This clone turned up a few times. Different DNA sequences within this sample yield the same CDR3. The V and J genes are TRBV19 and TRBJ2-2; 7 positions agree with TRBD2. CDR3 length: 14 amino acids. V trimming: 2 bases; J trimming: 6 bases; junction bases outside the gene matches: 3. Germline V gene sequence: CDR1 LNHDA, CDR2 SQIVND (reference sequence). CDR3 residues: CASSIPGLAGELFF. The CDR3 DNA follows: TGTGCCAGTAGTATACCCGGACTAGCCGGGGAGCTGTTTTTT.

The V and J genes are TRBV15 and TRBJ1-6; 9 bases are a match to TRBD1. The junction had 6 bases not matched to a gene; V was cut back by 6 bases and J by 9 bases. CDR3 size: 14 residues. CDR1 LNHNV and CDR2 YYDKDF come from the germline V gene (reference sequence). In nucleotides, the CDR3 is TGTGCCACCAGTCGGGACAGGGTGCCTTCACCCCTCCACTTT. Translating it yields CATSRDRVPSPLHF.

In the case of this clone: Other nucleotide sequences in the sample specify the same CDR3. CDR3 amino acids: CASSLDLNQPQHF. CDR3 sequence (DNA): TGCGCCAGCAGCTTGGACCTCAATCAGCCCCAGCATTTT. V is TRBV5-1 and J is TRBJ1-5; no firm D call. In germline, CDR1 is SGHRS, CDR2 YFSETQ. The V and J ends lost 0 bases and 3 bases respectively, with 4 bases between them. There are 13 residues in the CDR3.

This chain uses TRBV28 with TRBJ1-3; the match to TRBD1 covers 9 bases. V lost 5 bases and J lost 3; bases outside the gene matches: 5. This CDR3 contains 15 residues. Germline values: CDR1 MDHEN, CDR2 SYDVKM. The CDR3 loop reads CASSTPDRGGNTIYF. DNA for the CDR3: TGTGCCAGCAGTACCCCGGACAGGGGTGGAAACACCATATATTTT.

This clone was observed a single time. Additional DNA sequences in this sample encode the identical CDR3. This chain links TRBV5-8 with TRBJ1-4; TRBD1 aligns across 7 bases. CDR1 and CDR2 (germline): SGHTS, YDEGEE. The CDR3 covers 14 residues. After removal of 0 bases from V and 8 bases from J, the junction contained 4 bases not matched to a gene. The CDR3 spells CASSLDRGGEKLFF. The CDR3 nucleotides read TGTGCCAGCAGCTTGGACAGGGGTGGCGAAAAACTGTTTTTT.

CDR3 sequence: CASKRLAGSTDTQYF. The CDR3 DNA reads as TGTGCCAGCAAACGACTAGCGGGCAGCACAGATACGCAGTATTTT. This chain joins TRBV6-1 and TRBJ2-3; TRBD2 aligns across 10 bases. CDR3 size: 15 residues. Per germline, CDR1 MNHNS and CDR2 SASEGT. With V trimmed by 7 bases and J by 0 bases, 4 bases remained unmatched.

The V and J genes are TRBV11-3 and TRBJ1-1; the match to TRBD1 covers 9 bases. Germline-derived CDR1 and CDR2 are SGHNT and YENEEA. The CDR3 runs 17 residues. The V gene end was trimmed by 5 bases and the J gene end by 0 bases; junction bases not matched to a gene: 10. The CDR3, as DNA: TGTGCCAGCAGCCCCGGGACAGGGCGTCCGATGAACACTGAAGCTTTCTTT. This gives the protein CASSPGTGRPMNTEAFF.

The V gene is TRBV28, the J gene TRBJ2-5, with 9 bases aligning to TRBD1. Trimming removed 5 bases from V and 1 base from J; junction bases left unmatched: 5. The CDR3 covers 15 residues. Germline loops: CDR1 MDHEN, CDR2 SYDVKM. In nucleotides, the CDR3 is TGTGCCAGCAGTCCCGGGACAGGGATCCAAGAGACCCAGTACTTC. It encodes CASSPGTGIQETQYF.

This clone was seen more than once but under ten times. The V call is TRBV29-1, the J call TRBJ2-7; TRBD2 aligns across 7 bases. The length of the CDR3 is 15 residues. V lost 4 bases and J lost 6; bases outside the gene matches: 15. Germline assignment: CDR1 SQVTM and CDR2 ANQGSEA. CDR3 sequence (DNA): TGCAGCGTTGTATTATCGGGTGAGGGAGGGGTCGAGCAGTACTTC. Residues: CSVVLSGEGGVEQYF.

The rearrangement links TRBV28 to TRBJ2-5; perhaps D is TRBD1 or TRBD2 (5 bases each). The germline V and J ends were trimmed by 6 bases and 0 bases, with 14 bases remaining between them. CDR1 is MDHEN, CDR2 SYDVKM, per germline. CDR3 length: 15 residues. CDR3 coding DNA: TGTGCCAGCAGAACCGGGACCGCGTACCAAGAGACCCAGTACTTC. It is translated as CASRTGTAYQETQYF. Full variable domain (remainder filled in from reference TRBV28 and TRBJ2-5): DVKVTQSSRYLVKRTGEKVFLECVQDMDHENMFWYRQDPGLGLRLIYFSYDVKMKEKGDIPEGYSVSREKKERFSLILESASTNQTSMYLCASRTGTAYQETQYFGPGTRLLVL.

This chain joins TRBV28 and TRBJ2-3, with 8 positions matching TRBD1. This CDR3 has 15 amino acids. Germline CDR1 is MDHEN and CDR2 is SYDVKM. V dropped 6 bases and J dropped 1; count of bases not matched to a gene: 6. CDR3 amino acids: CASSPGGARTDTQYF. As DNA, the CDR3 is TGTGCCAGCAGCCCAGGGGGCGCCCGCACAGATACGCAGTATTTT.

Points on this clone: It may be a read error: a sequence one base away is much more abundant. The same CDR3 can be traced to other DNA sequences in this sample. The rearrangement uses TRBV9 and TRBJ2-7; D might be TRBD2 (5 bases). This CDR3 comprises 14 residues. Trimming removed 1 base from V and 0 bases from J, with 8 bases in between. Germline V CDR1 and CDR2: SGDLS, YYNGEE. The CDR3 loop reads CASSVTGSSYEQYF. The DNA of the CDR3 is TGTGCCAGCAGCGTAACGGGGAGCTCCTACGAGCAGTACTTC. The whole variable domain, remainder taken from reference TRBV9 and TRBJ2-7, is DSGVTQTPKHLITATGQRVTLRCSPRSGDLSVYWYQQSLDQGLQFLIQYYNGEERAKGNILERFSAQQFPDLHSELNLSSLELGDSALYFCASSVTGSSYEQYFGPGTRLTVT.

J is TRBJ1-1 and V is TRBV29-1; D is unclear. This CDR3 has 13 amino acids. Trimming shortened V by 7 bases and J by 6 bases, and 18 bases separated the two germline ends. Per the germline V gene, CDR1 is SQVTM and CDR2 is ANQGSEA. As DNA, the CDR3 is TGCAGCGGTAGCCCATATCGGGTCTCTGAAGCTTTCTTT. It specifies CSGSPYRVSEAFF.

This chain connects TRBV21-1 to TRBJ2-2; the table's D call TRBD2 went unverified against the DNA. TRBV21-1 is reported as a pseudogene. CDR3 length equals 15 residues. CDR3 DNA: TGTGCCAGCAGCAAAGAGGGGACTAGTATCGGGGAGCTGTTTTTT. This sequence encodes CASSKEGTSIGELFF.

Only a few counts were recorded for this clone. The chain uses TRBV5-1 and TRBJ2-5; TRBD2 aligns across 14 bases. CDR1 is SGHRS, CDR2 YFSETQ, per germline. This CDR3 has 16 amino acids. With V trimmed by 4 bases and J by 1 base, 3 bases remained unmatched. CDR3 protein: CASSEGLAGVQETQYF. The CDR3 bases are TGCGCCAGCAGCGAGGGACTAGCGGGGGTCCAAGAGACCCAGTACTTC. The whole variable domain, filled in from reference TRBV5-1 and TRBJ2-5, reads KAGVTQTPRYLIKTRGQQVTLSCSPISGHRSVSWYQQTPGQGLQFLFEYFSETQRNKGNFPGRFSGRQFSNSRSEMNVSTLELGDSALYLCASSEGLAGVQETQYFGPGTRLLVL.

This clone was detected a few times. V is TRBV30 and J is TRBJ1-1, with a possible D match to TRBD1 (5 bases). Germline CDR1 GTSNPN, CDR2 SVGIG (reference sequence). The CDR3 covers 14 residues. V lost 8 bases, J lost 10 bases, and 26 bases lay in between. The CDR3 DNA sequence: TGTGCCCTAGACCTGCTAGGCAGGGAGGCTGGAGCTTTCTTT. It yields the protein CALDLLGREAGAFF.

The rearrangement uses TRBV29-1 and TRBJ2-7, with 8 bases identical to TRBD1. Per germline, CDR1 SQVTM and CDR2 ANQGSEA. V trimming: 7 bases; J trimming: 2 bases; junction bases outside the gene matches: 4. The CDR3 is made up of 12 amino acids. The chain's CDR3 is CSAGQVTYEQYF. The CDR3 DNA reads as TGCAGCGCGGGACAGGTGACCTACGAGCAGTACTTC.

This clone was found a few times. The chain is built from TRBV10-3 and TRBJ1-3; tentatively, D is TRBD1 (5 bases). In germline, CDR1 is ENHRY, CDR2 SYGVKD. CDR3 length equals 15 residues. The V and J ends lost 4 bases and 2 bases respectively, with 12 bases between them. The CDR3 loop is CAISGTTDTGNTIYF. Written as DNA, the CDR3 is TGTGCCATCAGTGGGACCACGGACACTGGAAACACCATATATTTT.

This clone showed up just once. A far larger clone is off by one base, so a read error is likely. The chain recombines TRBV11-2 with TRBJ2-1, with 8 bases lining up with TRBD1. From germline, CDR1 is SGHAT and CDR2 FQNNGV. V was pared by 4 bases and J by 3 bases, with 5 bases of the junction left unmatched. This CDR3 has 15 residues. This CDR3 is CASSSTGGYYNEQFF. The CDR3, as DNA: TGTGCCAGCAGCTCAACAGGGGGTTACTACAATGAGCAGTTCTTC.